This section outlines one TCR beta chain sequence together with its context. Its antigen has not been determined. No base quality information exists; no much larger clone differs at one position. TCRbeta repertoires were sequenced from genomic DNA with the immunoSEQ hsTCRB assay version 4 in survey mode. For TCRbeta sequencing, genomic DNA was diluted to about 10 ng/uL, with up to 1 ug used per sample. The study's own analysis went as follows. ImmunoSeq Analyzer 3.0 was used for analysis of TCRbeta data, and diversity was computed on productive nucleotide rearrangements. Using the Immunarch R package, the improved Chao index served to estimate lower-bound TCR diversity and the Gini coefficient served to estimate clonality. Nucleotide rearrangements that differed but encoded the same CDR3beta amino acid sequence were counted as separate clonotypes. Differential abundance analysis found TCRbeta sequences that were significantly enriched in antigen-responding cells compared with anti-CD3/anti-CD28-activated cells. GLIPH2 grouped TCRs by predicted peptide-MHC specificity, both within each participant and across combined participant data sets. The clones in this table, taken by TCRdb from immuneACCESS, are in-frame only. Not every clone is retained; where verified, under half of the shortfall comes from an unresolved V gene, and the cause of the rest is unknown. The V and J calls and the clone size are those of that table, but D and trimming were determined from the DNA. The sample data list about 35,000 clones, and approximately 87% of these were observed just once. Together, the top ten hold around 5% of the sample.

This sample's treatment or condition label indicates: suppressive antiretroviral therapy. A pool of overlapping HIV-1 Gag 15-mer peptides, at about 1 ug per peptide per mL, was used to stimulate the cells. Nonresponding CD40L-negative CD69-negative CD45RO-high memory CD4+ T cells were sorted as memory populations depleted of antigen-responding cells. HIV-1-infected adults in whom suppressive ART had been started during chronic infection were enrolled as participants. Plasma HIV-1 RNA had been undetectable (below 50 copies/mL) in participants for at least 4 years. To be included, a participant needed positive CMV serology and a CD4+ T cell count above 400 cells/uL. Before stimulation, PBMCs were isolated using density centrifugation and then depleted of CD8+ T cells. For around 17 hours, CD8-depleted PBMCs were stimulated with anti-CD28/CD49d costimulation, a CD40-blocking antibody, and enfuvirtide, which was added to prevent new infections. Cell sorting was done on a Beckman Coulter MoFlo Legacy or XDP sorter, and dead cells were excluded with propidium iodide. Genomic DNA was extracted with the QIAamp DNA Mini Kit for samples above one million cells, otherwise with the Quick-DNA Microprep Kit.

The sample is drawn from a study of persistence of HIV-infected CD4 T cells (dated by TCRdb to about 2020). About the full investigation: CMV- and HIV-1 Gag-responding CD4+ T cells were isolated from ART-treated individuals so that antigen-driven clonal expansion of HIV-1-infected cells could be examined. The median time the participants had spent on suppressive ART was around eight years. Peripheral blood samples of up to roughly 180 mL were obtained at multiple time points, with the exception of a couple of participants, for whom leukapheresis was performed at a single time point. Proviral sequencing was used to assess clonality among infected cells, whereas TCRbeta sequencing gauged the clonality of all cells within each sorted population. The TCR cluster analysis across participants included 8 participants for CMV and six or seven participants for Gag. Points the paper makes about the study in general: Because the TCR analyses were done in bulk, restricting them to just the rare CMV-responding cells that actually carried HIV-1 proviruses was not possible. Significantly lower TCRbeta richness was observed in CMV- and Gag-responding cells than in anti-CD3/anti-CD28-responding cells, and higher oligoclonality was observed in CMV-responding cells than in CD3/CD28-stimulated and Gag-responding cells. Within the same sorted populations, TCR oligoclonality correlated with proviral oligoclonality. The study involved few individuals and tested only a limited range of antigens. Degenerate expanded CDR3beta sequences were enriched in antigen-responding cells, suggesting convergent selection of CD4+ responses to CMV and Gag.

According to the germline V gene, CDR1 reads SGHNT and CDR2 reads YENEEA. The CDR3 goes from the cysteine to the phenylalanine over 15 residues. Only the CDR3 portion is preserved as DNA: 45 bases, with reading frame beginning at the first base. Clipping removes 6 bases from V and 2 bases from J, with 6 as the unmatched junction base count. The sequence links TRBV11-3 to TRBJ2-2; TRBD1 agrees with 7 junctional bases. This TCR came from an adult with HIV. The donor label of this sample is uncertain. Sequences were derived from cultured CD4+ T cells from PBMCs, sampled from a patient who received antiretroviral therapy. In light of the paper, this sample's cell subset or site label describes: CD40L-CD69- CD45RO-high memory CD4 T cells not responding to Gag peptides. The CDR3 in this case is CASRRNRGNTGELFF. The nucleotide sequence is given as TGTGCCAGCAGGCGGAACAGGGGAAACACCGGGGAGCTGTTTTTT.